The 14 T cell receptor beta chains listed next were all sequenced from one sample in a study of cytomegalovirus exposure and HLA in healthy donors. The PCR had 60 Vbeta and 13 Jbeta primers. Some clones are missing from TCRdb's copy, which holds only in-frame ones; the method was immunoSEQ multiplex PCR. The profile shows a few hundred thousand clones, around 80% of them singletons. The specimen was PBMCs. All receptors derive from a man aged 30-40 years in good health and CMV-seronegative.

This clone was detected a few times. The chain carries TRBV6-5 and TRBJ2-7, with 7 bases matching TRBD1. Trimming cost V 4 bases and J 2 bases; bases outside gene matches: 5. The CDR3 consists of 14 residues. Germline loops: CDR1 MNHEY, CDR2 SVGAGI. CDR3 sequence reads: CASSSLGQTYEQYF. CDR3 coding DNA: TGTGCCAGCAGTTCTCTGGGACAGACCTACGAGCAGTACTTC.

This chain links TRBV7-9 with TRBJ2-5; a weak D match, TRBD2 (6 bases). The CDR3 has 13 residues. Germline V lookup: CDR1 SEHNR, CDR2 FQNEAQ (reference sequence). Deletions cut 7 bases from V and 0 bases from J, with 9 bases between. The CDR3 DNA sequence: TGTGCCAGCATCGGGGGTTACCAAGAGACCCAGTACTTC. This gives the protein CASIGGYQETQYF.

The J gene is TRBJ2-1, the V gene TRBV6-6; D gene unclear. Trimming cost V 0 bases and J 3 bases, with 9 bases left between them. The CDR3 sequence is 15 residues long. Germline CDR1 is MNHNY and CDR2 is SVGAGI (reference sequence). The CDR3 loop reads CASSYSSSVYNEQFF. CDR3 coding DNA: TGTGCCAGCAGTTACTCGAGTTCTGTCTACAATGAGCAGTTCTTC.

The rearrangement joins TRBV7-3 to TRBJ1-1, with D hard to call. Germline CDR1 SGHTA, CDR2 FQGTGA. Trimming pared 0 bases from V and 1 base from J, leaving 6 bases between. The CDR3 totals 14 residues. CDR3 DNA sequence: TGTGCCAGCAGCTTAACCAGGTCGAACACTGAAGCTTTCTTT. Protein sequence: CASSLTRSNTEAFF.

The chain couples TRBV5-4 to TRBJ1-4; 7 bases match TRBD1. This CDR3 region has 16 residues. Trimming took 1 base from V and 5 from J; bases not matched to a gene: 8. CDR1 and CDR2 (germline): SGHNT, YYREEE (reference sequence). CDR3 amino acids: CASSLTLQGRNEKLFF. The CDR3 nucleotides are TGTGCCAGCAGCTTGACGTTACAGGGGCGGAATGAAAAACTGTTTTTT.

The rearrangement uses TRBV7-3 and TRBJ2-5; TRBD2 matches 10 bases. Germline values: CDR1 SGHTA, CDR2 FQGTGA. This CDR3 is built from 15 residues. Trimming at V came to 5 bases and at J to 4 bases, leaving 7 bases not matched to a gene. The CDR3 is CASSQQAGGRETQYF. The CDR3 DNA follows: TGTGCCAGCAGCCAACAAGCGGGGGGGCGAGAGACCCAGTACTTC.

Remarks on this clone: At the DNA level, this CDR3 is encoded by other sequences in the same sample as well. The genes are TRBV5-8 and TRBJ1-2; no firm D call. The CDR3 is 15 residues long. Germline CDR1 SGHTS, CDR2 YDEGEE. Trimming removed 8 bases at V and 8 bases at J, with 25 bases between. The CDR3 nucleotides read TGTGCCAGTGAACCCGGACTCAACACGCCCTACGGCTACACCTTC. Encoded protein: CASEPGLNTPYGYTF. Supplemented by reference TRBV5-8 and TRBJ1-2, the full variable domain reads EAGVTQSPTHLIKTRGQQATLRCSPISGHTSVYWYQQALGLGLQFLLWYDEGEERNRGNFPPRFSGRQFPNYSSELNVNALELEDSALYLCASEPGLNTPYGYTFGSGTRLTVV.

This rearrangement joins TRBV10-3 to TRBJ2-7; 11 nucleotides line up with TRBD1. Per germline, CDR1 ENHRY and CDR2 SYGVKD. This CDR3 has 15 residues. Trimming at V came to 3 bases and at J to 2 bases, leaving 3 bases not matched to a gene. The DNA of the CDR3 is TGTGCCATCAGTGACCGGGACAGGGGGACCTACGAGCAGTACTTC. Translated, it gives CAISDRDRGTYEQYF.

The CDR3 here is CASSLGTSGGAVYF. DNA of the CDR3: TGTGCCAGCAGCCTAGGGACTAGCGGGGGGGCTGTGTATTTT. The chain recombines TRBV11-3 with TRBJ2-3; 16 bases align to TRBD2. The CDR3 sequence is 14 residues long. Germline-derived CDR1 and CDR2 are SGHNT and YENEEA. J gave up 14 bases and V 5 bases, and 7 bases lay outside the gene matches.

This clone was recorded only once. The chain combines TRBV6-5 with TRBJ2-6; possibly TRBD2 for D (5 bases). The germline V gene has CDR1 MNHEY and CDR2 SVGAGI. The CDR3 spans 16 residues. V was clipped by 2 bases and J by 0 bases, with 8 bases between them. The CDR3, as DNA: TGTGCCAGCAGTTACGAGGGCATCTCTGGGGCCAACGTCCTGACTTTC. It translates to CASSYEGISGANVLTF.

The V call is TRBV6-5, the J call TRBJ2-5, with 14 bases identical to TRBD2. This CDR3 is built from 15 residues. V lost 6 bases, J lost 2 bases, and 2 bases stayed unmatched. Germline V gene lookup returns CDR1 MNHEY and CDR2 SVGAGI. The CDR3 spells CASRRLAGGQETQYF. DNA of the CDR3: TGTGCCAGCAGACGACTAGCGGGGGGGCAAGAGACCCAGTACTTC.

The genes are TRBV28 and TRBJ1-2, with a possible D match to TRBD1 (5 bases). Trimming took off 7 bases at V and 2 bases at J, with 14 bases between the two ends. CDR3 length equals 14 residues. Germline values: CDR1 MDHEN, CDR2 SYDVKM. For the CDR3, the DNA is TGTGCCAGCACCAACGCGGGGCCGAACTATGGCTACACCTTC. Translated, it gives CASTNAGPNYGYTF.

This chain links TRBV6-1 with TRBJ1-2; 8 bases align to TRBD1. Germline CDR1 and CDR2: MNHNS and SASEGT. Unmatched junction bases numbered 3, after V lost 5 bases and J lost 4 bases. The CDR3 consists of 13 residues. The DNA of the CDR3 is TGTGCCAGCAGTCCCGACAGGGGCTATGGCTACACCTTC. Encoded protein: CASSPDRGYGYTF.

In its sample, this clone was seen once. This chain uses TRBV18 with TRBJ1-3; 11 bases map to TRBD1. The CDR3 consists of 19 residues. V lost 5 bases to trimming and J lost 2 bases; unmatched junction nucleotides: 14. CDR1 and CDR2 from the germline V gene are KGHSH and LQKENI. The CDR3 coding sequence is TGTGCCAGCTCAATTCTGGGGACAGGGGGTCCGGAGGCTGGAAACACCATATATTTT. It specifies CASSILGTGGPEAGNTIYF.